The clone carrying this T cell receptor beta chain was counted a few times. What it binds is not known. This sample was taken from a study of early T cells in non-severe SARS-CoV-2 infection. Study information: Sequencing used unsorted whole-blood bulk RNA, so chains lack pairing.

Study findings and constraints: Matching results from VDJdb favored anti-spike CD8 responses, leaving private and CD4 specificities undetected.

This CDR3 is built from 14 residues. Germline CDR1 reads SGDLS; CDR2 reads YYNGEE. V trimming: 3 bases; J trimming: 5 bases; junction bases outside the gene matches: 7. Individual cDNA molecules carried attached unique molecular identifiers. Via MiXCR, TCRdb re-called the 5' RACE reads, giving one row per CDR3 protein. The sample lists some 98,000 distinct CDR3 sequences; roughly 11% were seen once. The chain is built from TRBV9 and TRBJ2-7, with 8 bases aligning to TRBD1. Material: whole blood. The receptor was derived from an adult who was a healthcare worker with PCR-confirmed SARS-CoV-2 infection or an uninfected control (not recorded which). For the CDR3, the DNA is TGTGCCAGCAGCGGACGGGACAGGCCCCACGAGCAGTACTTC. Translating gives CASSGRDRPHEQYF.